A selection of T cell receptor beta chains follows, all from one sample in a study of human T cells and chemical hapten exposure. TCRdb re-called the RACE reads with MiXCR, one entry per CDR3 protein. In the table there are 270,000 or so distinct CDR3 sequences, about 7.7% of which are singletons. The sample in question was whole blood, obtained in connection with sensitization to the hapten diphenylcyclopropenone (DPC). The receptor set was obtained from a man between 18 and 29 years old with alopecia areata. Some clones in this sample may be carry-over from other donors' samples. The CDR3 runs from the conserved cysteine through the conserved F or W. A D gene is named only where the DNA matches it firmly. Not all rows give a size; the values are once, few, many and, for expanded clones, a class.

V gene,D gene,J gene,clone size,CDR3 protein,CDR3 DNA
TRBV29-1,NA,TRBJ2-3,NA,CSVGGMVNADTQYF,TGCAGCGTTGGGGGGATGGTAAATGCGGATACGCAGTATTTT
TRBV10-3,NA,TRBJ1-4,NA,CAIRGRDEKLFF,TGTGCCATCAGGGGGCGTGATGAAAAACTGTTTTTT
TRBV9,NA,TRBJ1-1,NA,CASSASRRLNTEAFF,TGTGCCAGCAGCGCAAGCAGGCGCTTGAACACTGAAGCTTTCTTT
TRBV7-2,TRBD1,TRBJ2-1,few,CASGTGAFYEQFF,TGTGCCAGCGGGACAGGGGCGTTCTATGAGCAGTTCTTC
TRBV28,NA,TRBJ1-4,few,CDHEKLFF,TGTGACCATGAAAAACTGTTTTTT
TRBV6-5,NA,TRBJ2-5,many,CASSLVFRETQYF,TGTGCCAGCAGTTTGGTATTTCGGGAGACCCAGTACTTC
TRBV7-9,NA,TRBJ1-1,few,CASDSPGEEDTEAFF,TGTGCCAGCGACTCTCCAGGGGAGGAGGACACTGAAGCTTTCTTT
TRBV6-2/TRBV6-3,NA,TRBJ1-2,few,CASSPDMQANYGYTF,TGTGCCAGCAGTCCTGACATGCAAGCTAACTATGGCTACACCTTC
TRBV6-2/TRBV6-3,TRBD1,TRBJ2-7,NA,CASSGTVPYEQYF,TGTGCCAGCAGTGGGACAGTCCCCTACGAGCAGTACTTC
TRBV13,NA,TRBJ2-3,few,CASSWLDTQYF,TGTGCCAGCAGCTGGCTAGATACGCAGTATTTT